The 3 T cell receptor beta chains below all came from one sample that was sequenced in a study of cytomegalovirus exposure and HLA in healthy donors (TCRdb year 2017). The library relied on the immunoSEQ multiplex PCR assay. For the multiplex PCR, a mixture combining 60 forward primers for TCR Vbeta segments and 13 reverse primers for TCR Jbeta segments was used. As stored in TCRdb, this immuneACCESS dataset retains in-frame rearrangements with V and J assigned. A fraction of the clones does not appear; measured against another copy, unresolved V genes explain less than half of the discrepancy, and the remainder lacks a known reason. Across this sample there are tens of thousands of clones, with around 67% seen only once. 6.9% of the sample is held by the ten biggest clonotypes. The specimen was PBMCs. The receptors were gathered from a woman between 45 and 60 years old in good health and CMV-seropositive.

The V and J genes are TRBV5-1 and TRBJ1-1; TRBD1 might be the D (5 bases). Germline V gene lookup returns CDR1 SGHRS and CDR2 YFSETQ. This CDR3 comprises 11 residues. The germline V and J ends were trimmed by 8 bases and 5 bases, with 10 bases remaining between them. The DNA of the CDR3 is TGCGCCAGTCAAGGGGATACTGAAGCTTTCTTT. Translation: CASQGDTEAFF.

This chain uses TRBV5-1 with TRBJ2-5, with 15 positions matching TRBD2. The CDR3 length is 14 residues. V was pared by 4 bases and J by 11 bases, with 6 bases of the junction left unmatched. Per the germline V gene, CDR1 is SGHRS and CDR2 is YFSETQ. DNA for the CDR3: TGCGCCAGCAGCAGGACTAGCGGGGGGGCCGGGCAGTACTTC. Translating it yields CASSRTSGGAGQYF. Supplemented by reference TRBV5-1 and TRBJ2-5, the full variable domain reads KAGVTQTPRYLIKTRGQQVTLSCSPISGHRSVSWYQQTPGQGLQFLFEYFSETQRNKGNFPGRFSGRQFSNSRSEMNVSTLELGDSALYLCASSRTSGGAGQYFGPGTRLLVL.

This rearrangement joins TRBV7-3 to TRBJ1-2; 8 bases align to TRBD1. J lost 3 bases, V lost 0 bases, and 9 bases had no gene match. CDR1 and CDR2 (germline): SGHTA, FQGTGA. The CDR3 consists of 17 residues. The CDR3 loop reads CASSLTPGQGGDYGYTF. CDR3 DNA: TGTGCCAGCAGCTTAACCCCCGGACAGGGAGGGGACTATGGCTACACCTTC.